This TCR beta chain was documented in a study of human T cells and chemical hapten exposure. Study-wide context: Small differences in pooled library volume mainly drove the variation in TCR yields per sample. Study results and caveats: Among TCRs, those above 1 in 1000 frequency were unaffected by DPC sensitization.

This CDR3 contains 11 residues. Trimming cost V 1 base and J 5 bases, with 4 bases left between them. Germline loops: CDR1 GTSNPN, CDR2 SVGIG (reference sequence). In this sample, this clonotype turned up a few times. Its matching antigen is unknown. The authors extracted total RNA from unfractionated whole blood. The library attached unique molecular identifiers to individual cDNA molecules. In the original workflow: Sample TCR totals centred on a median of around 100,000, ranging roughly 23,224 to 700,000. TCRdb used MiXCR to reprocess the 5' RACE reads, holding one entry per CDR3 protein. TCRdb, rather than the study authors, made the V and J calls. Of around 82,000 distinct CDR3 sequences detected, less than 9.5% appear once; the ten largest clones hold under 3%.

The J gene is TRBJ2-3, the V gene TRBV30; no definite D call. This TCR derives from a male donor in good health. The CDR3 DNA reads TGTGCCTGGAGTGCCAAAGATACGCAGTATTTT. Translating gives CAWSAKDTQYF.